The text below deals with one T cell receptor (beta chain). Data came from immunoSEQ multiplex PCR; TCRdb stores just in-frame clones and leaves some out. The sample holds 40,000 to 45,000 clones, about 92% seen once. This specimen comes from a study of T cell changes during pregnancy in multiple sclerosis. There are 17 residues in the CDR3. With V trimmed by 6 bases and J by 0 bases, 7 bases remained unmatched. Per germline, CDR1 MRHNA and CDR2 SNTAGT. The receptor's source is a female donor with multiple sclerosis, enrolled in a pregnancy study. The gene calls are TRBV6-4 and TRBJ2-2; 10 bases align to TRBD2. Sequences were derived from CD4+ T cells from peripheral blood mononuclear cells, sampled in the third trimester of pregnancy. Written as DNA, the CDR3 is TGTGCCAGCAGCCGACTAGCGGGCACAGCGAACACCGGGGAGCTGTTTTTT. Its translation: CASSRLAGTANTGELFF.